The text below deals with one T cell receptor beta chain. This specimen includes other DNA sequences encoding the same CDR3. This entry comes from a study of control samples from healthy donors and cancer patients. This CDR3 has 13 amino acids. Trimming pared 3 bases from V and 4 bases from J, leaving 9 bases between. Germline V gene sequence: CDR1 SNHLY, CDR2 FYNNEI. Profiling relied on immunoSEQ multiplex PCR, and the TCRdb table lists in-frame clones only, not all of them. The data contain about 100,000 clones, over 90% of them singletons. Input material: blood. The clonotype originates from a man between 18 and 35 years old in good health. This rearrangement joins TRBV2 to TRBJ1-2; D remains unclear. The CDR3 is CASSEEGGYGYTF. The CDR3 nucleotides are TGTGCCAGCAGTGAGGAGGGCGGCTATGGCTACACCTTC.